This record looks at one T cell receptor (beta chain) sequence and its context. Its antigen is undetermined. The trim removed 4 bases at V and 3 bases at J, leaving 6 bases unmatched. Germline V gene sequence: CDR1 SGHRS, CDR2 YFSETQ. The CDR3 has 14 amino acids. Using a J-beta primer mix together with a sample-barcoded 5' primer, a second PCR was run for roughly 7 to 11 cycles. Every cDNA molecule carried a tag from a template-switch adaptor bearing 12 random nucleotides. TCRdb independently ran MiXCR on the 5' RACE reads; one entry per CDR3 protein. The sample holds some 700,000 distinct CDR3 sequences, 22% seen once. This sample is drawn from a study of blood T cells in healthy people across ages. Study-level findings and limits: CMV status of donors was not determined, possibly confounding expanded clonotype changes. Diversity estimates from one million T cells were considered underestimates.

Every donor provided roughly 10 milliliters of peripheral blood. The sample comprised blood. The receptor's source is a man in his sixties or seventies in good health. The chain combines TRBV5-1 with TRBJ2-7, with 8 bases aligning to TRBD2. CDR3 nucleotides: TGCGCCAGCAGCCACACGGGGGGGCTCTACGAGCAGTACTTC. It is translated as CASSHTGGLYEQYF.